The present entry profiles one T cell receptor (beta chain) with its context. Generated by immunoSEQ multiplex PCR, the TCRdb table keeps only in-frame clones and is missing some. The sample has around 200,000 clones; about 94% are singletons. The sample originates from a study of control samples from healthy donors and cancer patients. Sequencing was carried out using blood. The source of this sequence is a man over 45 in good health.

The CDR3 DNA sequence: TGTGCCAGCAGTTTCGGCGGCGAAAAACTGTTTTTT. Translated, it gives CASSFGGEKLFF. J is TRBJ1-4 and V is TRBV28; D ambiguous. The length of the CDR3 is 12 residues. The V end lost 3 bases, the J end lost 8 bases, and 7 bases lay between the germline ends. Germline V gene data show CDR1 as MDHEN and CDR2 as SYDVKM. Full variable domain (outside the CDR3, taken from reference TRBV28 and TRBJ1-4): DVKVTQSSRYLVKRTGEKVFLECVQDMDHENMFWYRQDPGLGLRLIYFSYDVKMKEKGDIPEGYSVSREKKERFSLILESASTNQTSMYLCASSFGGEKLFFGSGTQLSVL.